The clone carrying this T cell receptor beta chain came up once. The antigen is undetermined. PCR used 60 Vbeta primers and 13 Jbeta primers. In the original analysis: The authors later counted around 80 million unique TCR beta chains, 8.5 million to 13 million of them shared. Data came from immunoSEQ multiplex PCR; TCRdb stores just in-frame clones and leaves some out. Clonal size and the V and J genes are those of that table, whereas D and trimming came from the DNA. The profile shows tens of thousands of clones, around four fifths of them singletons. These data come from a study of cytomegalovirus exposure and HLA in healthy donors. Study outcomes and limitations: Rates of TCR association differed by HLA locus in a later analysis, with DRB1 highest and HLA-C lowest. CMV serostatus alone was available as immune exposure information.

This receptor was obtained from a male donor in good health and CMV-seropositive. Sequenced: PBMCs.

Here the CDR3 DNA reads TGTGCCAGTAGTCGCGCGGGACAGGGGGCGGGCCAGCCCCAGCATTTT. This sequence encodes CASSRAGQGAGQPQHF. The chain carries TRBV19 and TRBJ1-5, with 12 bases lining up with TRBD1. Unmatched junction bases numbered 9, after V lost 5 bases and J lost 7 bases. This CDR3 is built from 16 residues. The germline V gene has CDR1 LNHDA and CDR2 SQIVND (reference sequence). Full variable domain (missing parts from reference TRBV19 and TRBJ1-5): DGGITQSPKYLFRKEGQNVTLSCEQNLNHDAMYWYRQDPGQGLRLIYYSQIVNDFQKGDIAEGYSVSREKKESFPLTVTSAQKNPTAFYLCASSRAGQGAGQPQHFGDGTRLSIL.